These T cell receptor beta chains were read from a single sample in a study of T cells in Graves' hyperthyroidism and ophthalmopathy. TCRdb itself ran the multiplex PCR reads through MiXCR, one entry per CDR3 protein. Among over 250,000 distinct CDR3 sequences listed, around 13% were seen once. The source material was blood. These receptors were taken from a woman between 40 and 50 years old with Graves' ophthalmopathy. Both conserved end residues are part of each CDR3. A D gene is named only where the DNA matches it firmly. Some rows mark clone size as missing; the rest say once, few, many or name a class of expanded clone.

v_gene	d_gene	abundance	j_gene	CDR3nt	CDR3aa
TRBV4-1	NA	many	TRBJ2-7	TGCGCCAGCAGCCATACGGACGGAGACTCCTACGAGCAGTACTTC	CASSHTDGDSYEQYF
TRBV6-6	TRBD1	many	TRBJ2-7	TGTGCCAGCAGTTACTCTGGGACAGGGCTAAACGAGCAGTACTTC	CASSYSGTGLNEQYF
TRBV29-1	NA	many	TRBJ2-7	TGCAGCGTCGGCAAGGGCCTCGGAAACGAGCAGTACTTC	CSVGKGLGNEQYF
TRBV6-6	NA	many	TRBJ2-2	TGTGCCAGCAGTTACTCCCCCAGGCTGAACACCGGGGAGCTGTTTTTT	CASSYSPRLNTGELFF
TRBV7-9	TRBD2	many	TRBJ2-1	TGTGCCAGCAGCCCTTTCCGGACTAGCGGTATCCACAATGAGCAGTTCTTC	CASSPFRTSGIHNEQFF
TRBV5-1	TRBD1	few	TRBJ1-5	TGCGCCAGCAGCTCAACCGGGACAGGCAATCAGCCCCAGCATTTT	CASSSTGTGNQPQHF
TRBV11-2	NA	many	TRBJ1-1	TGTGCCAGCAGCTTAGACGGACGGTTGAACACTGAAGCTTTCTTT	CASSLDGRLNTEAFF
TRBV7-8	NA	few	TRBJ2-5	TGTGCCAGCAGCTTCCTAGGGAAAGAGACCCAGTACTTC	CASSFLGKETQYF
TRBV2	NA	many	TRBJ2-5	TGTGCCAGCAGTGAAGTGTGGGCGGGTCAAGAGACCCAGTACTTC	CASSEVWAGQETQYF
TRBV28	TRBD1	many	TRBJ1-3	TGTGCCAGCAGTCCGACAGGGGCTCGGAACACCATATATTTT	CASSPTGARNTIYF
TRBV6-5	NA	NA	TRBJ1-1	TGTGCCAGCAGTTACGAGGATAGGTCTACGGCTTTCTTT	CASSYEDRSTAFF
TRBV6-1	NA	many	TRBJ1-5	TGTGCCAGCAGTGAAGCGGGGGGCTCTAATCAGCCCCAGCATTTT	CASSEAGGSNQPQHF
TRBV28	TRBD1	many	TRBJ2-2	TGTGCCAGCAGTCCCCCCACAGGGGCGGACACCGGGGAGCTGTTTTTT	CASSPPTGADTGELFF
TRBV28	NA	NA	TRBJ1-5	TGTGCCAGCACCCAAGCTCTGGCGGGGGCTGGGCAGCCCCAGCATTTT	CASTQALAGAGQPQHF
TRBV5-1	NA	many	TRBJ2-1	TGCGCCAGCAGCTTGGCGCCATTAGATTTGGGCTCCTACAATGAGCAGTTCTTC	CASSLAPLDLGSYNEQFF
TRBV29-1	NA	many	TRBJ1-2	TGCAGCGTTGAAAAGGGGGGCGGCTATGGCTACACCTTC	CSVEKGGGYGYTF
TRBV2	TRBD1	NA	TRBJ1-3	TGTGCCACCAAGAGACAGGGGCGGTTAATGACCTCTGGAAACACCATATATTTT	CATKRQGRLMTSGNTIYF
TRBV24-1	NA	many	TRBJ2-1	TGTGCCACCAGTGATTCCAGCTGGAGCTCCTACAATGAGCAGTTCTTC	CATSDSSWSSYNEQFF
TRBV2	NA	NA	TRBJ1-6	TGTGCCAGCACCACACAGAGCTCCTATAATTCACCCCTCCACTTT	CASTTQSSYNSPLHF
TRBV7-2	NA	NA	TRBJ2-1	TGTGCCAGCAGCTCCCCCCGAGGGAACCCAACCAGCAATGAGCAGTTCTTC	CASSSPRGNPTSNEQFF
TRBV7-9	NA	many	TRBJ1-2	TGTGCCAGCCGGTGGGGGGACTCTGGCTACACCTTC	CASRWGDSGYTF
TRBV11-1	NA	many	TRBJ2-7	TGTGCCAGCAGCTTGGGACCCCTATACGAGCAGTACTTC	CASSLGPLYEQYF